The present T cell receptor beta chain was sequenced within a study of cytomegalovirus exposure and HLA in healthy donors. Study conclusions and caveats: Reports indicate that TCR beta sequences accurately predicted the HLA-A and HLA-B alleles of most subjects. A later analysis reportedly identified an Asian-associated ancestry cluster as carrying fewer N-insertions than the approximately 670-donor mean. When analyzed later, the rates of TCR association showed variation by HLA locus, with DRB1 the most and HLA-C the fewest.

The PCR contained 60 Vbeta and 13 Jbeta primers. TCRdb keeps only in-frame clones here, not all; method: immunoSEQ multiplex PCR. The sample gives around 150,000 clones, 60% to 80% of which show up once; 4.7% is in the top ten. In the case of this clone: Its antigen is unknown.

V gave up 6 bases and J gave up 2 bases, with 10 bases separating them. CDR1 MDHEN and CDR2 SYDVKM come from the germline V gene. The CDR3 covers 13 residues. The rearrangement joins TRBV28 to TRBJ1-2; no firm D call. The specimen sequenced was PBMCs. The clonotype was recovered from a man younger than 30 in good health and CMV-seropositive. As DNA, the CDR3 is TGTGCCAGCAGCCCTGGGAGGAACTATGGCTACACCTTC. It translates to CASSPGRNYGYTF.